Listed below are T cell receptor beta chains from one sample, sequenced in a study of tumor and adjacent non-tumor tissue in lung cancer. TCRdb fed the multiplex PCR reads into MiXCR, producing one record per CDR3 protein. The sample holds roughly 200,000 distinct CDR3 sequences; around 71% are singletons and the top ten take 20% to 25%. The sequenced material came from lung tumor tissue. These receptors originate from a man in his sixties with non-small cell lung cancer. Both conserved end residues are trimmed from each CDR3. Fields, in order: J gene, V gene, D gene, CDR3 length, CDR3 protein. A D gene is named only where the DNA matches it firmly.

J: TRBJ2-7
V: TRBV6-1
D: NA
length: 12
CDR3: ASNASGKAHEQY

J: TRBJ2-1
V: TRBV20-1
D: NA
length: 14
CDR3: SALAREPTLYKEQF

J: TRBJ2-2
V: TRBV5-6
D: NA
length: 13
CDR3: ASSLRLHYTGELF

J: TRBJ1-5
V: TRBV20-1
D: TRBD1
length: 15
CDR3: SASAVGQEKGNQPQH

J: TRBJ2-2
V: TRBV4-1
D: TRBD1
length: 14
CDR3: ASSTPQGMNTGELF

J: TRBJ2-3
V: TRBV6-5
D: TRBD1
length: 11
CDR3: ASTDRNTDMQY

J: TRBJ1-5
V: TRBV20-1
D: NA
length: 11
CDR3: SAREAHLGPQH

J: TRBJ2-1
V: TRBV12-5
D: NA
length: 16
CDR3: ASRTNLAGGGRGNEQF

J: TRBJ2-6
V: TRBV11-2
D: TRBD2
length: 12
CDR3: ASSPISGTNVLI

J: TRBJ2-5
V: TRBV28
D: NA
length: 12
CDR3: ASSTRRAQETQY

J: TRBJ2-3
V: TRBV7-3
D: NA
length: 12
CDR3: ASSSPLFADTQY

J: TRBJ1-2
V: TRBV4-3
D: NA
length: 13
CDR3: ASSQDEWTAYGHT

J: TRBJ2-7
V: TRBV4-1
D: TRBD1
length: 16
CDR3: ASSQDLGTDTFNYEHY

J: TRBJ2-7
V: TRBV6-1
D: TRBD1
length: 11
CDR3: ASRGTVSYEQY

J: TRBJ1-3
V: TRBV29-1
D: NA
length: 11
CDR3: SAGIGAGNTIY

J: TRBJ2-3
V: TRBV11-3
D: NA
length: 14
CDR3: TSSLEGGLITDTQY

J: TRBJ1-3
V: TRBV5-1
D: NA
length: 11
CDR3: ASSPREGNTIY

J: TRBJ2-7
V: TRBV28
D: NA
length: 11
CDR3: ASSFPRRDEQY

J: TRBJ1-1
V: TRBV12-3/TRBV12-4
D: NA
length: 11
CDR3: ASSLDTDTEAF

J: TRBJ2-5
V: TRBV11-3
D: TRBD2
length: 15
CDR3: TSSLGSSGGSQETQY

J: TRBJ2-7
V: TRBV6-5
D: TRBD1
length: 12
CDR3: AWSGDRVISGQY

J: TRBJ1-2
V: TRBV11-2
D: NA
length: 10
CDR3: ASSFRKYGYT

J: TRBJ1-4
V: TRBV4-3
D: NA
length: 14
CDR3: ASSQEPQAVGEKLF

J: TRBJ1-3
V: TRBV20-1
D: NA
length: 10
CDR3: SAPEPGNTIY

J: TRBJ1-1
V: TRBV29-1
D: NA
length: 10
CDR3: SVGGARTEAF

J: TRBJ2-3
V: TRBV6-1
D: NA
length: 12
CDR3: ASSVQVRTDTQY

J: TRBJ2-2
V: TRBV11-2
D: TRBD2
length: 14
CDR3: SSSLAGFLNTGELF

J: TRBJ1-2
V: TRBV6-1
D: NA
length: 13
CDR3: ASSEEGGPNYGYT

J: TRBJ2-7
V: TRBV20-1
D: NA
length: 11
CDR3: SARGQGGYEHY

J: TRBJ1-2
V: TRBV20-1
D: TRBD1
length: 14
CDR3: SAPPPLPGQGSGYT

J: TRBJ2-7
V: TRBV20-1
D: NA
length: 13
CDR3: NARGFDNPSLEQY

J: TRBJ1-4
V: TRBV20-1
D: NA
length: 11
CDR3: SARGGGNEKLF

J: TRBJ2-2
V: TRBV11-3
D: NA
length: 16
CDR3: ASSSRGVGGYRTGELF

J: TRBJ1-3
V: TRBV11-2
D: NA
length: 19
CDR3: ASSLSHLVVFPVSPGNTIC

J: TRBJ2-7
V: TRBV7-9
D: NA
length: 13
CDR3: ASSLRQDRNYEQY

J: TRBJ2-7
V: TRBV20-1
D: TRBD1
length: 14
CDR3: NSRDLGTGNYYEQY

J: TRBJ2-5
V: TRBV4-3
D: NA
length: 12
CDR3: DSSQVGGTVPQY

J: TRBJ1-4
V: TRBV20-1
D: NA
length: 12
CDR3: TARVATSTEKLF

J: TRBJ2-3
V: TRBV7-9
D: TRBD1
length: 14
CDR3: ASSLGQTASTDTQY

J: TRBJ2-7
V: TRBV10-1
D: TRBD2
length: 11
CDR3: ANSTREGTEQY

J: TRBJ2-1
V: TRBV20-1
D: TRBD2
length: 12
CDR3: SARRVWRENEQF

J: TRBJ1-3
V: TRBV4-2
D: NA
length: 14
CDR3: ASSLGPRQEGNTIY

J: TRBJ2-5
V: TRBV28
D: NA
length: 12
CDR3: ANSIDRLSETQY

J: TRBJ1-1
V: TRBV29-1
D: TRBD1
length: 14
CDR3: SVGGQGDQWDTEAF

J: TRBJ2-1
V: TRBV12-3/TRBV12-4
D: NA
length: 14
CDR3: ASCPRRKAGADVQF

J: TRBJ2-7
V: TRBV29-1
D: NA
length: 10
CDR3: SVRGASNEQY

J: TRBJ1-5
V: TRBV10-3
D: NA
length: 13
CDR3: AISEDRLSNQPQH

J: TRBJ1-6
V: TRBV7-2
D: TRBD1
length: 14
CDR3: ASSFDRGSRISPLH

J: TRBJ2-1
V: TRBV11-1
D: TRBD2
length: 15
CDR3: ASSLFRLAGSSNEQF

J: TRBJ2-7
V: TRBV6-5
D: NA
length: 13
CDR3: ASSDTGTAFYEQY

J: TRBJ2-5
V: TRBV6-1
D: NA
length: 11
CDR3: ASRPRSVFAQY

J: TRBJ1-2
V: TRBV6-1
D: NA
length: 12
CDR3: ASSQEKGPYGYT

J: TRBJ1-1
V: TRBV7-3
D: NA
length: 12
CDR3: ASSPHPGIAEAF

J: TRBJ2-2
V: TRBV5-1
D: NA
length: 11
CDR3: ASSLGNTGELF

J: TRBJ1-2
V: TRBV12-3/TRBV12-4
D: NA
length: 11
CDR3: ASNLSRGFGYT